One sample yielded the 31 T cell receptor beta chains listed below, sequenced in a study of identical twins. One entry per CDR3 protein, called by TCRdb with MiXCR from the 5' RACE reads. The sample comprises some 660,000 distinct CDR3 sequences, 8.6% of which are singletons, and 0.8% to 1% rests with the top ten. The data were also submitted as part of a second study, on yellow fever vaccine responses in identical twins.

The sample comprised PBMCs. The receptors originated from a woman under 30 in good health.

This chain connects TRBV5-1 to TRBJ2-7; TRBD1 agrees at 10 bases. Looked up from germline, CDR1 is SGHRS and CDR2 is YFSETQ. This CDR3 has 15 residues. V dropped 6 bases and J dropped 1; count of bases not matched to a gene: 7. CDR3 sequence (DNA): TGCGCCAGCACCAACGACAGGGGGCTGTCCTACGAGCAGTACTTC. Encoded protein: CASTNDRGLSYEQYF.

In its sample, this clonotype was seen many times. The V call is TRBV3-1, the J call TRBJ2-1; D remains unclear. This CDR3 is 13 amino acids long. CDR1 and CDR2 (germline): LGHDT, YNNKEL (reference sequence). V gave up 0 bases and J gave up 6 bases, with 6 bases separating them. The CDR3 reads CASSQDLRNEQFF. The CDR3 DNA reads TGTGCCAGCAGCCAAGATCTGCGCAATGAGCAGTTCTTC.

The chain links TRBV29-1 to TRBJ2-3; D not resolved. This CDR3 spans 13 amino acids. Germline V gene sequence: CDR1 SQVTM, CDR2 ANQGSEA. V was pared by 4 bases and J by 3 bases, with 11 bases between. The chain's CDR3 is CSVVRPGTDTQYF. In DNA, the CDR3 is TGCAGCGTTGTCAGACCTGGGACAGATACGCAGTATTTT.

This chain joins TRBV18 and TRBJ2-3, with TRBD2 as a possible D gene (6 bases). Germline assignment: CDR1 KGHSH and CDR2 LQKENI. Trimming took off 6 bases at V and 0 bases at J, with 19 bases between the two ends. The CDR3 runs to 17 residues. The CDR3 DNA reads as TGTGCCAGCTCCCTCCTGGGGGGATCTTCTAGCACAGATACGCAGTATTTT. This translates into CASSLLGGSSSTDTQYF. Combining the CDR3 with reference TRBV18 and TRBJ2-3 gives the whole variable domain NAGVMQNPRHLVRRRGQEARLRCSPMKGHSHVYWYRQLPEEGLKFMVYLQKENIIDESGMPKERFSAEFPKEGPSILRIQQVVRGDSAAYFCASSLLGGSSSTDTQYFGPGTRLTVL.

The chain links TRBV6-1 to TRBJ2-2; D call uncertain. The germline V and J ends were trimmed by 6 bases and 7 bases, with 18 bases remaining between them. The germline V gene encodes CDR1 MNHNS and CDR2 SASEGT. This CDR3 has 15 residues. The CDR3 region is CASRSKRVTSGELFF. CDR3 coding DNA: TGTGCCAGCAGATCCAAACGGGTTACCAGCGGGGAGCTGTTTTTT.

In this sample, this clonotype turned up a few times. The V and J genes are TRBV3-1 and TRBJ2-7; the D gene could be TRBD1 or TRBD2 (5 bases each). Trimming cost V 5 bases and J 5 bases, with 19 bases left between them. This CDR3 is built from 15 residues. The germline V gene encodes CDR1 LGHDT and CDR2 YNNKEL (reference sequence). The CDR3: CASSTGPTGLDEQYF. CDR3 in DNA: TGTGCCAGCAGCACGGGACCGACCGGGTTGGACGAGCAGTACTTC.

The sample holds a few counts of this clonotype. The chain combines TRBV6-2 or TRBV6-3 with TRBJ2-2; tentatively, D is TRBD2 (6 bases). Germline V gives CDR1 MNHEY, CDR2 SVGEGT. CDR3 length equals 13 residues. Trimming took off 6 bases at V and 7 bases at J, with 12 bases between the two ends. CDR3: CASRRQGGGELFF. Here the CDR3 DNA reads TGTGCCAGCAGGCGCCAGGGAGGCGGGGAGCTGTTTTTT.

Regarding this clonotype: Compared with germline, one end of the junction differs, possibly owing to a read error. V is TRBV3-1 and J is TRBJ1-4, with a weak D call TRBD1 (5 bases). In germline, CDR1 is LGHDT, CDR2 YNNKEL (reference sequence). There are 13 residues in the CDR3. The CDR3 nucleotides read TGTGCCAGCGGGACGGGGTCTAATGAAAAACTGCTTTTT. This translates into CASGTGSNEKLLF. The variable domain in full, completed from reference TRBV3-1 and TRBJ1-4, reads DTAVSQTPKYLVTQMGNDKSIKCEQNLGHDTMYWYKQDSKKFLKIMFSYNNKELIINETVPNRFSPKSPDKAHLNLHINSLELGDSAVYFCASGTGSNEKLLFGSGTQLSVL.

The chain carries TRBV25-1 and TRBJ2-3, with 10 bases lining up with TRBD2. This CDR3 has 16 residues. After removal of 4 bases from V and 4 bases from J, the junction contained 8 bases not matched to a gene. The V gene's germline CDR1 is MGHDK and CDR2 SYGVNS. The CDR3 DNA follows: TGTGCCAGCAGTGGCGCACTAGCGGGGAGCGCAGATACGCAGTATTTT. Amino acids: CASSGALAGSADTQYF. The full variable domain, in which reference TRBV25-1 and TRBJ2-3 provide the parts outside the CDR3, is EADIYQTPRYLVIGTGKKITLECSQTMGHDKMYWYQQDPGMELHLIHYSYGVNSTEKGDLSSESTVSRIRTEHFPLTLESARPSHTSQYLCASSGALAGSADTQYFGPGTRLTVL.

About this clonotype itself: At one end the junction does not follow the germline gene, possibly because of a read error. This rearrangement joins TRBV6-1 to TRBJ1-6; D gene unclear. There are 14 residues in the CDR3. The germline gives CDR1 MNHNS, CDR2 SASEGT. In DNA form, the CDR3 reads TGTGCCAGCAGTCAAGCGGGGATTGGTTCACCCCTCCACTTT. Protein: CASSQAGIGSPLHF.

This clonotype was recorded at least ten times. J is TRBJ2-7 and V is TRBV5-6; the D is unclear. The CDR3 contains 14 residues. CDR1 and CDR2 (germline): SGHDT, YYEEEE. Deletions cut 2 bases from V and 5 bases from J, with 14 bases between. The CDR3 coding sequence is TGTGCCAGCAGCTTAATACGAGCTCACCACGAGCAGTACTTC. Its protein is CASSLIRAHHEQYF.

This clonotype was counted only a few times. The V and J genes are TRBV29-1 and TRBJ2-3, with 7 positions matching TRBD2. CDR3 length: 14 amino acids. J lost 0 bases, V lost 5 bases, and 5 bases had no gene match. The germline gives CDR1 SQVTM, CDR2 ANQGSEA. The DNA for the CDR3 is TGCAGCGTTTCGGCGGGGGTGAGCACAGATACGCAGTATTTT. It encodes CSVSAGVSTDTQYF.

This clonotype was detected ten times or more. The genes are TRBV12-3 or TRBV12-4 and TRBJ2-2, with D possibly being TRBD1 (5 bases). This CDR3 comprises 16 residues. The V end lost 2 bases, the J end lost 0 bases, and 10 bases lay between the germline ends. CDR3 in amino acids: CASSLRGIANTGELFF. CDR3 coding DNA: TGTGCCAGCAGTTTAAGGGGAATCGCGAACACCGGGGAGCTGTTTTTT.

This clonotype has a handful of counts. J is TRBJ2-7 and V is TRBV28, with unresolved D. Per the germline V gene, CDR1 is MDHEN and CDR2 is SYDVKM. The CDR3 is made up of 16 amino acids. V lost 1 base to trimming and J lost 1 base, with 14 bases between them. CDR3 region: CASSLLAQKTSYEQYF. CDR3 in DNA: TGTGCCAGCAGTTTATTGGCCCAGAAAACTTCCTACGAGCAGTACTTC.

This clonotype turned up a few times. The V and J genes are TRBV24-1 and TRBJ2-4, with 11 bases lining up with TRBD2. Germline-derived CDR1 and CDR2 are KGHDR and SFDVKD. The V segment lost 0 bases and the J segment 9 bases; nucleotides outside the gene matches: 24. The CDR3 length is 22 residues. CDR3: CATSDLRATSGRQEPPRGIQYF. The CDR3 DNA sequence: TGTGCCACCAGTGATTTGAGGGCCACTAGCGGGAGACAAGAACCACCGAGGGGCATTCAGTACTTC.

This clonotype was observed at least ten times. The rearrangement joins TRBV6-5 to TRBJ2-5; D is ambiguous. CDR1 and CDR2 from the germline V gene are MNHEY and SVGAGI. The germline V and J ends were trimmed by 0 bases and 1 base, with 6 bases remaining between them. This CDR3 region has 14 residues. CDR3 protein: CASSYSSSQETQYF. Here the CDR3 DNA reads TGTGCCAGCAGTTACTCGAGCAGCCAAGAGACCCAGTACTTC.

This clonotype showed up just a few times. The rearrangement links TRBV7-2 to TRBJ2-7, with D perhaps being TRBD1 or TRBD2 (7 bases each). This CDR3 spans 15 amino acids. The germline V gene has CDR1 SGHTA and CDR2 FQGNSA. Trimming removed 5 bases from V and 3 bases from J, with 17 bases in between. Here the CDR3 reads CASSVTTGTIYEQYF. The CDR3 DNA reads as TGTGCCAGCAGCGTTACGACAGGGACTATCTACGAGCAGTACTTC.

In DNA, the CDR3 is TGTGCCAGCAGGACACCGGGACTAGCGGACAATGAGCAGTTCTTC. Protein product: CASRTPGLADNEQFF. The chain combines TRBV28 with TRBJ2-1; 11 bases are a match to TRBD2. The CDR3 runs to 15 residues. V shed 6 bases and J 5 bases; nucleotides not matched to a gene: 6. In germline, CDR1 is MDHEN, CDR2 SYDVKM.

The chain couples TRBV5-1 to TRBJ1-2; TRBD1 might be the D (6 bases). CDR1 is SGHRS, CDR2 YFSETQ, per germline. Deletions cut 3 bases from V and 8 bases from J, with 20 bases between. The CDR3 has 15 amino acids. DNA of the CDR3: TGCGCCAGCAGCTCTGCTCGGACAGCCAGCCGGGGCTACACCTTC. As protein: CASSSARTASRGYTF.

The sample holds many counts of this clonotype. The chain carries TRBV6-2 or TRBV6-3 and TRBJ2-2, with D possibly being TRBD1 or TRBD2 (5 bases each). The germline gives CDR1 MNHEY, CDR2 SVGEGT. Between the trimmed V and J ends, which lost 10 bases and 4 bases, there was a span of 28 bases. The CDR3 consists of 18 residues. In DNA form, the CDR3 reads TGTGCCACCGATCCCCTCCCCCCCGGGACCAGGAGCACCGGGGAGCTGTTTTTT. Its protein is CATDPLPPGTRSTGELFF.

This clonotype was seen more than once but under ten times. The CDR3 sequence: CASSQDLGGPQHF. Written as DNA, the CDR3 is TGTGCCAGCAGCCAAGATCTCGGGGGACCCCAGCATTTT. The chain links TRBV3-1 to TRBJ1-5, with a tentative D call TRBD1 (5 bases). Germline CDR1 and CDR2: LGHDT and YNNKEL (reference sequence). Trimming removed 0 bases at V and 10 bases at J, with 10 bases between. The CDR3 is 13 amino acids.

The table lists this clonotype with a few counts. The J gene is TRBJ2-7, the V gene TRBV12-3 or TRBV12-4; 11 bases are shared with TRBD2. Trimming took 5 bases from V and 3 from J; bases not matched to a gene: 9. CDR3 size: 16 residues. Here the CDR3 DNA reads TGTGCCAGCAGTCGACCGTCCGGGACTAGCGGCTACGAGCAGTACTTC. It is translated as CASSRPSGTSGYEQYF.

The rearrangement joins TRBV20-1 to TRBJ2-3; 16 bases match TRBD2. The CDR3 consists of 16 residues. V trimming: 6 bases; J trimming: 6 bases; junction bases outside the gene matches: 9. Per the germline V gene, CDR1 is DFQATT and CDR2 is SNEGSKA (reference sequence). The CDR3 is CSAPGTSGRALDTQYF. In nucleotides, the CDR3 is TGCAGTGCGCCCGGGACTAGCGGGAGGGCCCTCGATACGCAGTATTTT.

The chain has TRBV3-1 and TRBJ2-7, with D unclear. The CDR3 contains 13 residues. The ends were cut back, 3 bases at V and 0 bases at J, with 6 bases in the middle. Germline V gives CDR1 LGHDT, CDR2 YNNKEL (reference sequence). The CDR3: CASSHSASYEQYF. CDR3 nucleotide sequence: TGTGCCAGCAGCCACTCCGCCTCCTACGAGCAGTACTTC.

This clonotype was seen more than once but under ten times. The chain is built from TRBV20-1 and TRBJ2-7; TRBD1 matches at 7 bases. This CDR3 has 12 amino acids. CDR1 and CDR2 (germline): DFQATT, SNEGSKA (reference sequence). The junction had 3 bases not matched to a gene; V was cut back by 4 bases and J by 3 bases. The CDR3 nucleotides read TGCAGTGCTAACAGGGGCGTCTACGAGCAGTACTTC. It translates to CSANRGVYEQYF.

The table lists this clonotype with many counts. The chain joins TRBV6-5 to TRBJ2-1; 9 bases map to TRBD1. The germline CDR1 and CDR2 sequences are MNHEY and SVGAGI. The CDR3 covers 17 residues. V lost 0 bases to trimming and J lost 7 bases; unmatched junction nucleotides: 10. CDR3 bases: TGTGCCAGCAGTTACTCGGCGGTGGGGACAGGGAAGAATGAGCAGTTCTTC. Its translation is CASSYSAVGTGKNEQFF.

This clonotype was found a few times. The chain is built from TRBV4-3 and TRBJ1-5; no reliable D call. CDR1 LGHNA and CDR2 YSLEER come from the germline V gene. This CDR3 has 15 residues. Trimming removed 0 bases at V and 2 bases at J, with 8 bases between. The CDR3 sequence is CASSQEVTGNQPQHF. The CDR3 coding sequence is TGCGCCAGCAGCCAAGAAGTAACAGGCAATCAGCCCCAGCATTTT.

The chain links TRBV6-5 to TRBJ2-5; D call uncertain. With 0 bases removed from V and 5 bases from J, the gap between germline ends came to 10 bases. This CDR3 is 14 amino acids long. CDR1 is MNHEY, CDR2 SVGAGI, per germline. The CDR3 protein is CASSYSDGMETQYF. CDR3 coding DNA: TGTGCCAGCAGTTACTCGGATGGGATGGAGACCCAGTACTTC.

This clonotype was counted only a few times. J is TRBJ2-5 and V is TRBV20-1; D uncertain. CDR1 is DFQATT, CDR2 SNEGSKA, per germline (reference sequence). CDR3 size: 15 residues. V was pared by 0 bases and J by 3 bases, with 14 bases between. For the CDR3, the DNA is TGCAGTGCTAGAGATATAACTGCGGTTGAAGAGACCCAGTACTTC. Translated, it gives CSARDITAVEETQYF.

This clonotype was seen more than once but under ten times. Here the CDR3 reads CASSVSGGFTDTQYF. CDR3 in DNA: TGTGCCAGCAGCGTATCGGGCGGCTTCACAGATACGCAGTATTTT. V usage is TRBV9 and J usage is TRBJ2-3; D gene unclear. V was pared by 1 base and J by 2 bases, with 11 bases between. This CDR3 comprises 15 residues. Germline-derived CDR1 and CDR2 are SGDLS and YYNGEE.

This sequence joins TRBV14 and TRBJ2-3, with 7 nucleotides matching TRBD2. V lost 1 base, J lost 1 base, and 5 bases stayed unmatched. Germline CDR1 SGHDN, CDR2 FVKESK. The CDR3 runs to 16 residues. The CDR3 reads CASSQGGLAGTDTQYF. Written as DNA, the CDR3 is TGTGCCAGCAGCCAAGGAGGTCTAGCGGGCACAGATACGCAGTATTTT.